This TCR beta chain originates from a study of breast tumors, draining lymph nodes, adjacent tissues. Axillary draining lymph nodes of breast cancer patients supplied the node samples. The CDR3 contains 14 residues. V shed 8 bases and J shed 6 bases, with 20 bases lying between them. Germline assignment: CDR1 MNHEY and CDR2 SVGEGT. There are many counts of this clonotype. Its matching antigen is unknown. TCRdb called the multiplex PCR reads again in MiXCR, with one record for every CDR3 protein. Here the sample spans 65,000 to 80,000 distinct CDR3 sequences, about 20% being singletons. Study-level results: Most tumor T cells seemingly derive from lymph node, then expand in tumor.

This TCR was recovered from a female donor with breast cancer. Some clones in this sample may be carry-over from other donors' samples. This chain uses TRBV6-2 or TRBV6-3 with TRBJ2-7, with D perhaps matching TRBD2 (6 bases). The sample comprised axillary lymph node tissue. This CDR3 reads CASYPAGRGSEQYF. CDR3 nucleotide sequence: TGTGCCAGCTACCCAGCCGGGAGAGGGTCCGAGCAGTACTTC.